The present entry profiles one TCR beta chain with its context. The sample belongs to a study of CD8 T cells in Susac syndrome. Random-hexamer reverse transcription was applied to about 0.45 to 1 ug RNA. TCRdb reanalysed the immunoSEQ multiplex PCR reads using MiXCR and keeps one entry per CDR3 protein. The table includes 200,000 or so distinct CDR3 sequences, approximately 96% detected once. Trimming left V 1 base short and J 10 bases short, with 14 bases between. The CDR3 contains 14 residues. Germline V gene lookup returns CDR1 LGHNT and CDR2 FRNRAP. Material: CD4+ T cells from PBMCs. The receptor was isolated from a human donor with Susac syndrome. J is TRBJ2-1 and V is TRBV12-5; no firm D call. DNA for the CDR3: TGTGCTAGTGGTTTGGAGACCCCGGACGGGGAGCAGTTCTTC. Its protein is CASGLETPDGEQFF. Supplemented by reference TRBV12-5 and TRBJ2-1, the full variable domain reads DARVTQTPRHKVTEMGQEVTMRCQPILGHNTVFWYRQTMMQGLELLAYFRNRAPLDDSGMPKDRFSAEMPDATLATLKIQPSEPRDSAVYFCASGLETPDGEQFFGPGTRLTVL.